This entry concerns a single T cell receptor (beta chain). The antigen is not known. The record originates from a study of cytomegalovirus exposure and HLA in healthy donors. Study observations and caveats: The authors listed some 150 TCR beta chains as cytomegalovirus-associated.

Method: immunoSEQ multiplex PCR; TCRdb's copy keeps in-frame clones and lacks some. The data show hundreds of thousands of clones, with roughly 84% seen just once and about an eighth held by the top ten. The V segment lost 3 bases and the J segment 3 bases; nucleotides outside the gene matches: 3. Germline V gene lookup returns CDR1 SGDLS and CDR2 YYNGEE. This CDR3 has 13 residues. V gene TRBV9 combines with J gene TRBJ2-7; 7 bases are a match to TRBD1. Sample: PBMCs. The clonotype was recovered from a woman aged 25-40 years in good health and CMV-seropositive. As DNA, the CDR3 is TGTGCCAGCAGCGCCAGGGACAGCTACGAGCAGTACTTC. Amino acids: CASSARDSYEQYF.